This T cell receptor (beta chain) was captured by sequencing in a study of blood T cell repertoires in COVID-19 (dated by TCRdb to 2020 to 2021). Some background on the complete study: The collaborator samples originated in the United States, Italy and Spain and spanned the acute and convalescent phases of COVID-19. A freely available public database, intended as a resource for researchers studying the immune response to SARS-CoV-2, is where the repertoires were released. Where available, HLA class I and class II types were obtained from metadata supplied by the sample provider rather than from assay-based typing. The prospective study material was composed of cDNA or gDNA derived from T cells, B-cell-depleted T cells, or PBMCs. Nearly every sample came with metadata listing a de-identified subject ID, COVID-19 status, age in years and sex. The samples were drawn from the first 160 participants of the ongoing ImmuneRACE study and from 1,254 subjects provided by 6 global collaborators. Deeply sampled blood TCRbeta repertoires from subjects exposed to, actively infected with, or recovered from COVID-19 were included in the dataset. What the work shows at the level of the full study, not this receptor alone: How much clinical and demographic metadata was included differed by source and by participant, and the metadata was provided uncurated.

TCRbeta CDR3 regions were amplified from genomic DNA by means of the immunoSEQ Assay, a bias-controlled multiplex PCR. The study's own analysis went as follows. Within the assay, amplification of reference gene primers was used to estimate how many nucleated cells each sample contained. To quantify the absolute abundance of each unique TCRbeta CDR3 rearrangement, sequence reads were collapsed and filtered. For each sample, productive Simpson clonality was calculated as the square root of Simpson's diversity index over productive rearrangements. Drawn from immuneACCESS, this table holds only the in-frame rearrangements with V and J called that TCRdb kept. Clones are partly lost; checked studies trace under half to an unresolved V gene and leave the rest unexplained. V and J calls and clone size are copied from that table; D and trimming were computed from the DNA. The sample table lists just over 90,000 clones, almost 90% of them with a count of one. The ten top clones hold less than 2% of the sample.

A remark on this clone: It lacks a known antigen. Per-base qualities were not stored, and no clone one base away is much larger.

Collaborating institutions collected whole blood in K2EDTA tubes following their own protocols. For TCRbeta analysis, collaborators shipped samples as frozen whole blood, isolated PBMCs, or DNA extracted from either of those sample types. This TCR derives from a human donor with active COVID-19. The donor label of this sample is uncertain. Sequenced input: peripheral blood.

The CDR3 here reads CASSLDPSGLGTEAFF. At the DNA level, the sequence is TGTGCCAGCAGTTTAGACCCATCGGGACTAGGAACTGAAGCTTTCTTT. The chain is made from TRBV27 and TRBJ1-1; possibly the D gene is TRBD1, per 5 matching bases. Including the terminal cysteine and phenylalanine, the CDR3 comprises 16 residues. CDR3 DNA only is kept here, 48 bases in frame from base 1. Taken from the germline V gene (reference sequence), the CDR1 and CDR2 loops are MNHEY and SMNVEV. Relative to germline, V is 2 bases shorter and J is 5 bases shorter, with 18 bases between their ends.